This T cell receptor (beta chain) was identified in a study of T-cell memory formation after mild COVID-19. One entry per CDR3 protein results from TCRdb running MiXCR on the 5' RACE reads. In the table there are about 560,000 distinct CDR3 sequences, 17% of which are singletons. The germline CDR1 and CDR2 sequences are SEHNR and FQNEAQ (reference sequence). The CDR3 length is 17 residues. The V and J ends lost 3 bases and 6 bases, in that order; junction bases with no gene match: 14. The sequenced sample consisted of PBMCs or a T cell subset sorted from them (not recorded which). This TCR was recovered from an adult woman who had mild COVID-19 (a few samples of this study predate the infection). Cell type and time point are not known. The chain employs TRBV7-9 and TRBJ2-1; TRBD2 matches at 7 bases. CDR3 in DNA: TGTGCCAGCAGCTTTTCTCCGCGCGGGGGACGCGGCAATGAGCAGTTCTTC. Translated, it gives CASSFSPRGGRGNEQFF. The full variable domain, with the rest looked up from reference TRBV7-9 and TRBJ2-1, is DTGVSQNPRHKITKRGQNVTFRCDPISEHNRLYWYRQTLGQGPEFLTYFQNEAQLEKSRLLSDRFSAERPKGSFSTLEIQRTEQGDSAMYLCASSFSPRGGRGNEQFFGPGTRLTVL.